This TCR beta chain came from a study of cytomegalovirus exposure and HLA in healthy donors. About the study: Of the donors genotyped, 398 in all, 81% fell in the Caucasian-associated ancestry cluster.

The PCR made use of 60 Vbeta and 13 Jbeta primers. Clones were read by immunoSEQ multiplex PCR, and TCRdb kept only the in-frame ones, dropping some. The specimen's table records under 60,000 clones. The sequence was obtained from a woman in her twenties or thirties in good health and CMV-seropositive. Sequencing input: PBMCs.

CDR3 nucleotide sequence: TGTGCCAGCAGTTACGGGACTAGAGACACCGGGGAGCTGTTTTTT. Protein product: CASSYGTRDTGELFF. The chain links TRBV6-5 to TRBJ2-2, with 8 bases aligning to TRBD2. Germline V lookup: CDR1 MNHEY, CDR2 SVGAGI. The trim removed 2 bases at V and 3 bases at J, leaving 2 bases unmatched. The CDR3 has 15 residues.